This entry lists 10 T cell receptor beta chains sequenced from one sample in a study of T cells in Graves' hyperthyroidism and ophthalmopathy. TCR beta CDR3 regions were amplified from RNA. A set of HTBI primers served as the primers for a first-round RT-PCR of the TCR CDR3. Each CDR3 protein gets one entry after TCRdb re-called the multiplex PCR reads with MiXCR. The sample yields under 450,000 distinct CDR3 sequences, about 15% seen once. The material sequenced was blood. The receptors originated from a young woman with Graves' hyperthyroidism that later progressed to Graves' ophthalmopathy.

In this sample, this clonotype turned up a few times. The CDR3 nucleotides read TGCGCCAGCAGCTTAGAGGACAGGGGTGGTGAGACCCAGTACTTC. Translated: CASSLEDRGGETQYF. V gene TRBV5-1 combines with J gene TRBJ2-5, with 9 bases aligning to TRBD1. The CDR3 sequence is 15 residues long. Germline V gene sequence: CDR1 SGHRS, CDR2 YFSETQ. J was trimmed by 5 bases and V by 2 bases; bases with no gene match: 7.

The sample holds many counts of this clonotype. The chain has TRBV28 and TRBJ2-5; D is undetermined. V lost 5 bases to trimming and J lost 0 bases, with 19 bases between them. The germline gives CDR1 MDHEN, CDR2 SYDVKM. The CDR3 has 17 residues. CDR3 DNA sequence: TGTGCCAGCAGTAAGGTTTGGGCGGAAAACAACCAAGAGACCCAGTACTTC. Translated, it gives CASSKVWAENNQETQYF.

The table lists this clonotype with many counts. This chain connects TRBV5-1 to TRBJ2-7, with D unresolved. V was shortened by 0 bases and J by 3 bases, with 7 bases between the two germline ends. From germline, CDR1 is SGHRS and CDR2 YFSETQ. The CDR3 totals 13 residues. This CDR3 is CASSLATDYEQYF. The CDR3 DNA reads as TGCGCCAGCAGCTTGGCCACCGACTACGAGCAGTACTTC.

There are many counts of this clonotype. This chain connects TRBV11-3 to TRBJ2-1; D uncertain. Trimming stripped 3 bases from V and 7 bases from J, with 10 bases between. The CDR3 is made up of 13 amino acids. Germline lookup yields CDR1 SGHNT and CDR2 YENEEA. The CDR3 loop reads CASSFFLGNEQFF. The CDR3 bases are TGTGCCAGCAGCTTTTTTTTGGGAAATGAGCAGTTCTTC.

The chain carries TRBV9 and TRBJ2-1, with 7 nucleotides matching TRBD1. The CDR3 has 15 amino acids. The V segment lost 2 bases and the J segment 6 bases; nucleotides outside the gene matches: 8. Per the germline V gene, CDR1 is SGDLS and CDR2 is YYNGEE. The CDR3 sequence is CASSVGRGIGNEQFF. CDR3 nucleotides: TGTGCCAGCAGCGTCGGCAGGGGGATAGGCAATGAGCAGTTCTTC.

The rearrangement joins TRBV28 to TRBJ2-7; 7 bases map to TRBD2. This CDR3 has 15 residues. V was pared by 2 bases and J by 3 bases, with 7 bases of the junction left unmatched. CDR1 and CDR2 (germline): MDHEN, SYDVKM. In DNA, the CDR3 is TGTGCCAGCAGTTTAATGGGGGGGGTAGGCTACGAGCAGTACTTC. It encodes CASSLMGGVGYEQYF.

This clonotype was counted many times. One end of the junction varies from germline; a read error may be responsible. V and J are TRBV12-3 or TRBV12-4 and TRBJ2-5; D unresolved. The CDR3 extends over 15 amino acids. CDR3 DNA sequence: TGTGCCAGCAGTTTATGGCCGGTAGACCAAGAGACCCAGTATTTC. It codes for CASSLWPVDQETQYF.

There are many counts of this clonotype. The gene calls are TRBV24-1 and TRBJ2-7; 8 bases are shared with TRBD1. Germline trimming cut 4 bases from V and 5 bases from J; bases unmatched to any gene: 6. Germline V lookup: CDR1 KGHDR, CDR2 SFDVKD. There are 14 residues in the CDR3. This CDR3 is CATSDGGQGHEQYF. The DNA of the CDR3 is TGTGCCACCAGTGACGGCGGACAGGGCCACGAGCAGTACTTC.

This clonotype occurred many times. The chain links TRBV4-1 to TRBJ1-1; possibly TRBD1 for D (5 bases). The V gene lost 0 bases and the J gene lost 5 bases, with 10 bases spanning the gap. The CDR3 has 14 amino acids. In germline, CDR1 is MGHRA, CDR2 YSYEKL. Here the CDR3 reads CASSQDREGTEAFF. Written as DNA, the CDR3 is TGCGCCAGCAGCCAAGACAGGGAGGGAACTGAAGCTTTCTTT.

The sample holds many counts of this clonotype. V is TRBV19 and J is TRBJ2-7; TRBD1 agrees at 11 bases. V trimming: 6 bases; J trimming: 4 bases; junction bases outside the gene matches: 8. From germline, CDR1 is LNHDA and CDR2 SQIVND (reference sequence). This CDR3 has 15 amino acids. CDR3 protein: CASRPGQGVTYEQYF. The CDR3, as DNA: TGTGCCAGTAGACCGGGACAGGGGGTAACTTACGAGCAGTACTTC.